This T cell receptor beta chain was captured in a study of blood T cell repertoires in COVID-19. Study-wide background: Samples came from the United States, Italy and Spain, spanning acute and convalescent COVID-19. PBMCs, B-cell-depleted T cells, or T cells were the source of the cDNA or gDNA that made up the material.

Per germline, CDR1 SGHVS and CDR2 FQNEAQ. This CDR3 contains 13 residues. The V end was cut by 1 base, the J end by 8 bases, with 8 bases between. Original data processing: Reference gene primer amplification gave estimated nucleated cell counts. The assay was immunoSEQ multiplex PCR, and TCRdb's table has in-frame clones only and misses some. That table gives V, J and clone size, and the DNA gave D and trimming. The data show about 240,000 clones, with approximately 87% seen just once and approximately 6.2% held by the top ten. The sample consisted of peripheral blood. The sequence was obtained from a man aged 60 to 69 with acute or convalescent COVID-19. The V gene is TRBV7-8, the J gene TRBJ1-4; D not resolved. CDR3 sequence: CASSLGQREKLFF. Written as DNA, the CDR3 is TGTGCCAGCAGCTTAGGCCAGAGGGAAAAACTGTTTTTT.